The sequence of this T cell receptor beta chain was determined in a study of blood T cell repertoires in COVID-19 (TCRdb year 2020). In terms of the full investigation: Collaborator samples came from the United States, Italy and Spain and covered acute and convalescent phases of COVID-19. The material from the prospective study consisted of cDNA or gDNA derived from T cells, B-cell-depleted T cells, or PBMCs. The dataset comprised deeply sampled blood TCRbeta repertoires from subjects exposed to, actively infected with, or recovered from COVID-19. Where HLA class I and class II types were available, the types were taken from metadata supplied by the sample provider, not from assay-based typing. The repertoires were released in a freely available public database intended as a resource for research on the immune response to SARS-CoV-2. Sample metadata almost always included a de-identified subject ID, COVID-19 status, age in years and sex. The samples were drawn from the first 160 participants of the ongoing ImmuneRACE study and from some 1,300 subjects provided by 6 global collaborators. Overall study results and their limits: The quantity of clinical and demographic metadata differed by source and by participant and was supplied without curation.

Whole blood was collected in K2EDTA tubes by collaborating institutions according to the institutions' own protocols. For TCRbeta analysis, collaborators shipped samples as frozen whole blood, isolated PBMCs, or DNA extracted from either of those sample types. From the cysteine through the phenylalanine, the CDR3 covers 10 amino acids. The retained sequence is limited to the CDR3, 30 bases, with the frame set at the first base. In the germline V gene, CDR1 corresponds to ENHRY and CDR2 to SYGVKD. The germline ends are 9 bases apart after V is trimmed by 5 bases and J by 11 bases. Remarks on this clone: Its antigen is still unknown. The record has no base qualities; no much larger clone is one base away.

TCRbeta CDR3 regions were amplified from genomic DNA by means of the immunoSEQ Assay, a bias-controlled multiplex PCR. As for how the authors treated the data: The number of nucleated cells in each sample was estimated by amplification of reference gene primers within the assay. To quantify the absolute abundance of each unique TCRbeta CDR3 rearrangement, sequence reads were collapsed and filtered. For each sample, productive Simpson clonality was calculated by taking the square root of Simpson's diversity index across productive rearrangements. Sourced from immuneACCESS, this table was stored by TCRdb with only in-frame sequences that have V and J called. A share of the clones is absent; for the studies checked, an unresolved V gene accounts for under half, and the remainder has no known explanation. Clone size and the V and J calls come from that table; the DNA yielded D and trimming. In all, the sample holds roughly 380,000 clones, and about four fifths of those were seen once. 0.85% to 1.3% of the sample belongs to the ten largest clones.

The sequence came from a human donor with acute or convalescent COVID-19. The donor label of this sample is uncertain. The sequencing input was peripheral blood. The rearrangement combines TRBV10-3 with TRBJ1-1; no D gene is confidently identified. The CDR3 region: CAISINSAFF. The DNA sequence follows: TGTGCCATCAGTATAAACTCGGCTTTCTTT.